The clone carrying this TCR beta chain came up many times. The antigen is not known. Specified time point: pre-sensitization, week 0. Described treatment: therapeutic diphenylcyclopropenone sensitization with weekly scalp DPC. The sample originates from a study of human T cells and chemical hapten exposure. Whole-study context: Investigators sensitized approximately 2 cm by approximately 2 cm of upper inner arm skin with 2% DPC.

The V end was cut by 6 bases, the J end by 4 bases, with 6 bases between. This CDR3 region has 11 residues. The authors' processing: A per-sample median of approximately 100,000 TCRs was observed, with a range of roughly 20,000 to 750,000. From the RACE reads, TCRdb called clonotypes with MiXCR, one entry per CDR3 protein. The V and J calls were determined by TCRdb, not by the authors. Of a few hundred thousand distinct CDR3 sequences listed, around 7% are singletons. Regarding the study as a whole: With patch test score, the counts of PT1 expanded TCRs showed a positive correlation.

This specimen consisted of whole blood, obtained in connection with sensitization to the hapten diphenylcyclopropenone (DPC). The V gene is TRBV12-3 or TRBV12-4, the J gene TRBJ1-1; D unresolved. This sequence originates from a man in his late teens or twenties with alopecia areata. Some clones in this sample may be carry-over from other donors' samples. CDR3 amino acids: CASSSFTEAFF. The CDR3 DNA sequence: TGTGCCAGCAGCTCGTTCACTGAAGCTTTCTTT.